This T cell receptor beta chain was retrieved from a study of T-cell reconstitution after alpha-beta-depleted transplantation in children (TCRdb year 2016). For the wider study: Using TCR repertoire profiling, the study quantitatively followed how T-cell immune reconstitution unfolded in children after TCRalphabeta/CD19-depleted allogeneic hematopoietic cell transplantation.

The library came from PCR. TCRdb records Illumina HiSeq 2500 as the sequencer. To normalize quantification of the TCRbeta repertoire, the TCR libraries were built with molecular barcoding that relied on unique molecular identifiers. The public reads were reanalyzed by TCRdb: fastp trimming at Q25, MiXCR alignment, in-frame beta chains only. Each CDR3 protein gets just one entry, which takes the most common genes and DNA from the rows behind it. The sample table lists about 830,000 distinct CDR3 sequences, 15% to 20% of them with a count of one. The leading ten clones occupy about 5% of the sample. Points on this clonotype: It has no known antigen specificity. The input lacks base qualities; no much larger clone sits a single base away.

The CDR3 runs 16 amino acids, cysteine and phenylalanine included. Kept here is only the CDR3 DNA, which spans 48 bases and is read in frame from base 1. Compared with germline, V lacks 3 bases and J lacks 1 base; bases without a gene match: 4. According to the germline V gene, CDR1 reads SGHDN and CDR2 reads FVKESK. In light of the paper, this sample's treatment or condition label describes: allogeneic hematopoietic cell transplantation with graft depleted of TCRalphabeta T cells and CD19 B cells. The transplant recipients were children given TCRalphabeta/CD19-depleted allogeneic hematopoietic cell grafts. The full study reports these points: In some patients, high TCRbeta diversity at day 60 was attributed to recipient T cells and intrathymic progenitors that had survived conditioning. Over the following months the frequencies of hyperexpanded clones went down, and after one year T-cell counts and TCRbeta diversity were mostly credited to newly produced T cells. The apparently early recovery of alphabetaT-cell counts about two months after transplant reportedly depended on only several hundred rapidly expanded clones that came from non-depleted graft cells.

The sequence was collected from a male patient younger than 18 who had a stem cell transplant for acute lymphoblastic leukemia, so the T cells may come from the graft donor. The sequenced sample was PBMCs, mostly from graft donor cells, obtained 360 days after TCRalphabeta/CD19-depleted stem cell transplant. The chain employs TRBV14 and TRBJ2-2; 8 of the junction bases match TRBD1. Here is the DNA: TGTGCCAGCAGCCATCCCGGGACAGGGAACACCGGGGAGCTGTTTTTT. The translation is CASSHPGTGNTGELFF.